The sequence of this T cell receptor beta chain was determined in a study of tumor-infiltrating lymphocytes in primary liver carcinoma. On the study more broadly: The patients had histopathologically diagnosed primary liver carcinoma, and their disease was treated by surgical resection.

Out of unsorted whole blood came the blood RNA, and germline DNA was extracted as well. In the case of this clonotype: Just one base apart from a much larger clone, this may be a read error.

Using a constant-region primer together with ProtoScript II reverse transcriptase, TCR beta cDNA was made from around 0.55 ug of total RNA. Three nested multiplex PCR rounds, a slightly modified ARM-PCR, produced the libraries for TCR beta. Investigators reported that the first two PCR rounds, at 10 to 11 cycles each, used TRBV1-TRBV30 forward primers with a C-beta reverse primer. TCRdb called the multiplex PCR reads again in MiXCR, with one record for every CDR3 protein. This sample has a few hundred thousand distinct CDR3 sequences, with more than 55% found just once. The CDR3 is made up of 15 amino acids. V lost 3 bases and J lost 2; bases outside the gene matches: 8. Germline V gene data show CDR1 as SQVTM and CDR2 as ANQGSEA.

The chain joins TRBV29-1 to TRBJ2-3; 7 bases map to TRBD1. The sample taken for sequencing was peripheral blood. This receptor was obtained from a woman aged 25 to 45 with primary liver carcinoma and hepatitis B virus infection. The CDR3 sequence is CSVDDRQGTTDTQYF. The CDR3 bases are TGCAGCGTTGACGACCGACAGGGAACCACAGATACGCAGTATTTT.